This T cell receptor (beta chain) was recovered during a study of T cells in Graves' hyperthyroidism and ophthalmopathy (dated by TCRdb to the late 2010s). As for the study more broadly: Peripheral blood was collected at initial diagnosis, before any treatment. TCR V-J signatures able to tell the groups apart were searched for in a discovery cohort of approximately 95 patients, of whom roughly 42 had Graves' ophthalmopathy and roughly 57 had stable Graves' hyperthyroidism. An independent validation cohort of under 20 hyperthyroidism patients and about 15 patients who later progressed to ophthalmopathy tested prospective prediction of ophthalmopathy. The roughly 100 discovery patients were randomly divided into training and test sets at a 7:3 ratio. In roughly six Graves' hyperthyroidism patients, the study also compared T-cell repertoires from thyroid tissue with T-cell repertoires from blood. After sampling, hyperthyroidism patients received methimazole starting at 30 mg daily, and ophthalmopathy patients received high-dose intravenous methylprednisolone. The paper reports TCR Vbeta CDR3 sequencing of about 140 peripheral blood samples: over 40 ophthalmopathy, around 80 hyperthyroidism and around 17 progressor patients.

A single count supports this clonotype. Its antigen is unknown. Given a much more abundant clone one base away, this may be a read error. Paper-wide results and their limitations: In validation, the model predicted progression to ophthalmopathy with approximately 70% sensitivity and around 72% specificity, a median of around 6.6 months before onset. Sample size was not statistically predetermined, and blinding of investigators to group allocation was not performed. Ophthalmopathy was separated from stable hyperthyroidism by a 13 V-J signature model, with over 85% sensitivity and about 81% specificity obtained in cross-validation and 80%/75% obtained in testing. Blood samples also contained most of the expanded thyroid clonotypes (frequency above 0.001), which suggests that blood repertoires may reflect thyroid immune responses.

From the cysteine through the phenylalanine, the CDR3 covers 15 amino acids. Only the CDR3 DNA is retained, 45 bases long and in frame from the first base. The germline V gene yields MNHNS for CDR1 and SASEGT for CDR2. V was cut back by 2 bases and J by 6 bases, leaving a gap of 14 bases between them. Amplification of TCR beta CDR3 regions was carried out from RNA transcripts. The first round of RT-PCR for the TCR CDR3 was performed with the HTBI primer set and the Qiagen OneStep RT-PCR kit. A second multiplex PCR round built the libraries, followed by size selection and purification. Paired-end sequencing of the libraries was performed with 100 bp reads on an Illumina HiSeq2000. As for the authors' bioinformatics: SOAPnuke was used to process the raw data, with reads discarded if the reads contained adapters or uncalled bases, had a mean Phred below 15, or lacked an exact constant-primer or identifier match. High-quality paired reads were merged with COPE v1.2.5, and unique nucleotide sequences were defined as clonotypes. Clonotypes were aligned to IMGT TRBV, TRBD and TRBJ reference segments using MiTCR v1.1. Analysis was restricted to V-J combinations with a frequency above 0.0001, which covered 98% to 99.2% of repertoires. A TCS score was defined as the ratio between F50 (clonal expansion) and ExV (chaos), using BLOSUM62-based TCRdist between CDR3 peptides within each V-J. Welch's t-statistics and random forest reduced 450 to 600 V-J features to fewer than 15, which were used in a naive Bayes classifier (R e1071). In TCRdb, the public reads were trimmed at Q25 with fastp and aligned with MiXCR, with productive beta chains retained. A single entry per CDR3 protein holds the most common genes and DNA from its merged rows. Here the V and J calls rest on TCRdb's processing, not on the authors' analysis. This sample holds around 600,000 distinct CDR3 sequences; 14% were observed only once. 6.5% to 9% of the sample is held by the ten biggest clonotypes.

Moderately to severely active disease, a Clinical Activity Score of at least 3, a NOSPECS grade of at least 4, and a duration under 3 months were present in ophthalmopathy patients. The study excluded patients with uncontrolled infections, other autoimmune diseases, pregnancy or lactation. Clinical symptoms, serum thyroxine and TRAb, thyroid ultrasound, and orbital computed tomography formed the basis for the diagnoses. PBMCs were isolated from about 9.2 ml of fresh peripheral blood by Ficoll-Paque density gradient centrifugation. Trizol reagent was used to extract total RNA, and RNA quality was then checked on an Agilent 2100 Bioanalyzer.

This receptor was identified in a woman aged 18-29 years with Graves' ophthalmopathy. Rearrangement joined TRBV6-1 to TRBJ2-1; the D segment might be TRBD1 or TRBD2, since each matches 5 bases. Sequenced: blood. CDR3 protein: CASSELGPTVNEQFF. The DNA sequence is as follows: TGTGCCAGCAGTGAATTGGGACCCACCGTCAATGAGCAGTTCTTC.